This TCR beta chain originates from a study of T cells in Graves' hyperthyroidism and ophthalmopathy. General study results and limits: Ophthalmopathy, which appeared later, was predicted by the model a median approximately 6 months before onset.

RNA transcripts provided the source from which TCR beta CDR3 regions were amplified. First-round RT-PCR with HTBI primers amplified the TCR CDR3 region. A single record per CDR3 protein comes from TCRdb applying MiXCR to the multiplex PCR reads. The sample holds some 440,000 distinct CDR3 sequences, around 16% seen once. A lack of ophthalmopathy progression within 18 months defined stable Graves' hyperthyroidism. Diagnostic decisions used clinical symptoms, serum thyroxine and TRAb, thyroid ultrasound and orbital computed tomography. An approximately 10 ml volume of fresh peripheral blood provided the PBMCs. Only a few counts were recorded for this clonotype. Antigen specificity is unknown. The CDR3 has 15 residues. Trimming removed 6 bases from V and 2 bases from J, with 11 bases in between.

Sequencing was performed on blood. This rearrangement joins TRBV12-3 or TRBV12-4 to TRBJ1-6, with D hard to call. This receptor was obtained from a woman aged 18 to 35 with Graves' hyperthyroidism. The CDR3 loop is CASSRMSAYNSPLHF. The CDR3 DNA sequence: TGTGCCAGCAGCCGGATGAGCGCCTATAATTCACCCCTCCACTTT.